The T cell receptor beta chain under discussion was sequenced for a study of OX40 agonist ivuxolimab in advanced cancers. The study in broad terms: The costimulatory receptor OX40 (CD134) was targeted by ivuxolimab, a fully human IgG2 agonistic monoclonal antibody. The paper describes the monotherapy dose-escalation part (N of about 57 patients) of the phase I trial of ivuxolimab. The point of sequencing TCRbeta in the periphery was to test whether ivuxolimab changed TCR sequence diversity and drove clonal T-cell expansion. Partial responses were achieved by three dose-escalation patients, of whom one had hepatocellular carcinoma and two had cutaneous melanoma. In the dose-escalation cohort, approximately 80% of patients were male, and the mean age was around 65 years with a range of roughly 23 to 79. Patients were allowed to have had prior anti-PD-1, anti-PD-L1 or anti-CTLA-4 therapy, and around two fifths of the dose-escalation patients had been treated with checkpoint inhibitors. Intravenous ivuxolimab was administered to patients every 2 weeks at six dose levels: 0.01, 0.1, 0.3, 1.5, 3 and 10 mg/kg. Of the roughly 50 dose-escalation patients, hepatocellular carcinoma was present in approximately 20, melanoma in approximately 15, renal cell carcinoma in 9 and head and neck cancer in 9.

Results and caveats for the whole study, not just this receptor: At doses from 0.1 to 3.0 mg/kg, clonal expansion was seen in both CD4+ and CD8+ blood T cells between baseline and week 6. Low levels of normalized T-cell clonal expansion were also shown by some nonresponding patients. The antigen specificity of the clonally expanded peripheral T cells was not determined. In the 0.1-3.0 mg/kg groups, partial responders had among the lowest normalized peripheral clonal expansion, particularly in CD8+ T cells. After ivuxolimab, more expanded clones were found on average in CD8+ T cells than in CD4+ T cells.

This clone was recorded only once. Its target antigen remains unknown. Base qualities are not recorded, but no much larger clone differs from it by a single base. The CDR3 starts with the cysteine, ends with the phenylalanine, and has 14 residues. Of the read, only the CDR3 DNA is kept; its 42 bases are in frame from base 1. CDR1 and CDR2 are drawn from the germline V gene: MDHEN, SYDVKM. Compared with germline, V lacks 6 bases and J lacks 2 bases; bases without a gene match: 4. For sequencing of the TCRbeta CDR3 region, genomic DNA was extracted from the sorted cells. The immunoSEQ Assay was used for sequencing of TCRbeta CDR3 regions. The source is immuneACCESS, and TCRdb retained only in-frame sequences with V and J called. Part of the clones is not carried over; for the studies checked, unresolved V genes explain less than half of this, and the remainder is unexplained. The sample table holds roughly 68,000 clones, of which around 83% were seen once. The top ten clonotypes cover 1.6% of the sample.

The trial excluded patients who had a history of autoimmune disease or were on systemic immunosuppression. Peripheral blood for TCR sequencing was collected from all dose cohorts at baseline, on cycle 4 day 1, and on cycle 7 day 1. The samples were drawn from a first-in-human, open-label, multicenter phase I dose-escalation trial of ivuxolimab. The trial enrolled adults with locally advanced or metastatic head and neck squamous cell, hepatocellular, melanoma or renal cell carcinoma. Before TCR sequencing, CD4+ T cells and CD8+ T cells from peripheral blood were sorted into separate populations. The material sequenced was CD4+ or CD8+ T cells sorted from blood, taken in a trial of the OX40 agonist ivuxolimab. The receptor was derived from an adult with an advanced solid tumor such as melanoma, head and neck, liver or kidney cancer. The chain links TRBV28 with TRBJ2-7; TRBD1 fits 10 bases in the junction. At the DNA level, the sequence is TGTGCCAGCAGGAGACAGGGGGCTGCCTACGAGCAGTACTTC. Translation gives CASRRQGAAYEQYF.